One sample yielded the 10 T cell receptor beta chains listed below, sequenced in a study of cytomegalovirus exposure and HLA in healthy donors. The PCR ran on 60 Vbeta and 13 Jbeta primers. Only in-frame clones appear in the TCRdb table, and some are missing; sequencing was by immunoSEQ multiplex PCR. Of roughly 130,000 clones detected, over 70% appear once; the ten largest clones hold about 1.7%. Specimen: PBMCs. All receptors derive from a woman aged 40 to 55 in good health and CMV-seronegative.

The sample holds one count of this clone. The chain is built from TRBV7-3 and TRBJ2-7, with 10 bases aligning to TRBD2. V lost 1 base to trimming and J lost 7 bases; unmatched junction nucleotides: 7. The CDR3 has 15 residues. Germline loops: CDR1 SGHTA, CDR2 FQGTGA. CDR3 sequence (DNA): TGTGCCAGCAGCTTAAAAGCGGGGGGGCCCTGGGAGCAGTACTTC. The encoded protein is CASSLKAGGPWEQYF. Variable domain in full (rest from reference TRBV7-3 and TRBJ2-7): GAGVSQTPSNKVTEKGKYVELRCDPISGHTALYWYRQSLGQGPEFLIYFQGTGAADDSGLPNDRFFAVRPEGSVSTLKIQRTERGDSAVYLCASSLKAGGPWEQYFGPGTRLTVT.

CDR3 sequence (DNA): TGTGCCAGCAGCTCCGGGGGGGCCACAGATACGCAGTATTTT. It codes for CASSSGGATDTQYF. V gene TRBV4-2 combines with J gene TRBJ2-3; TRBD2 matches at 8 bases. Trimming cost V 5 bases and J 2 bases; bases outside gene matches: 3. This CDR3 comprises 14 residues. CDR1 is LGHNA, CDR2 YNFKEQ, per germline.

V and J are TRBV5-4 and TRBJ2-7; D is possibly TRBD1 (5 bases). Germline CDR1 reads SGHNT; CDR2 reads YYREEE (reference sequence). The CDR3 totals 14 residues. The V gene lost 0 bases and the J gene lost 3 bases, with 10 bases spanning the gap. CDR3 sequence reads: CASSLEGVGYEQYF. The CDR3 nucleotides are TGTGCCAGCAGCTTGGAAGGGGTGGGCTACGAGCAGTACTTC.

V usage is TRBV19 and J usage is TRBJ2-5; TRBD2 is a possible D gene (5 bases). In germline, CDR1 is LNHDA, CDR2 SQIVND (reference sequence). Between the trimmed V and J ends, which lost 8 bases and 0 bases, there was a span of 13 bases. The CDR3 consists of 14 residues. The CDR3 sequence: CASGPDSYQETQYF. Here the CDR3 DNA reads TGTGCCAGTGGCCCGGACTCGTACCAAGAGACCCAGTACTTC.

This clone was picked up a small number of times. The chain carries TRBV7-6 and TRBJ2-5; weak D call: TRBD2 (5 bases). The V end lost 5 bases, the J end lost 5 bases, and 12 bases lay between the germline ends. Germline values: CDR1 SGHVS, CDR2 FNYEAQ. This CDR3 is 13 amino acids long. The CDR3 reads CASSRGIHETQYF. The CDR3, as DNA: TGTGCCAGCAGCCGGGGAATCCACGAGACCCAGTACTTC. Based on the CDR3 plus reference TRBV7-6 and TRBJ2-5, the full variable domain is GAGVSQSPRYKVTKRGQDVALRCDPISGHVSLYWYRQALGQGPEFLTYFNYEAQQDKSGLPNDRFSAERPEGSISTLTIQRTEQRDSAMYRCASSRGIHETQYFGPGTRLLVL.

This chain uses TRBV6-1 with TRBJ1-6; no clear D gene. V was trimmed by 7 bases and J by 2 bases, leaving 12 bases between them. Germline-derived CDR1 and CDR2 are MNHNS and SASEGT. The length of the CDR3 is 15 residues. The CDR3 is CASMRTGTYNSPLHF. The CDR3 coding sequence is TGTGCCAGCATGAGGACGGGGACCTATAATTCACCCCTCCACTTT.

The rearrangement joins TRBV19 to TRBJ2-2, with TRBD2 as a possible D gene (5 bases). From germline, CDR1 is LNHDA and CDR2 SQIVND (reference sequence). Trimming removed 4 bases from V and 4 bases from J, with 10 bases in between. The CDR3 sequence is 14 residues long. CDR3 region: CASSTHRGTGELFF. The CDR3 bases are TGTGCCAGTAGTACACATCGGGGCACCGGGGAGCTGTTTTTT. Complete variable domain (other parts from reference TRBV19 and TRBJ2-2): DGGITQSPKYLFRKEGQNVTLSCEQNLNHDAMYWYRQDPGQGLRLIYYSQIVNDFQKGDIAEGYSVSREKKESFPLTVTSAQKNPTAFYLCASSTHRGTGELFFGEGSRLTVL.

The CDR3 region has the DNA TGTGCCAGCAGCGGAGCGGGACTAGGGGGAGATACGCAGTATTTT. Protein sequence: CASSGAGLGGDTQYF. The V and J genes are TRBV9 and TRBJ2-3; 8 bases agree with TRBD2. Unmatched junction bases numbered 8, after V lost 3 bases and J lost 5 bases. Germline-derived CDR1 and CDR2 are SGDLS and YYNGEE. This CDR3 region has 15 residues. Filled out from reference TRBV9 and TRBJ2-3, the complete variable domain reads DSGVTQTPKHLITATGQRVTLRCSPRSGDLSVYWYQQSLDQGLQFLIQYYNGEERAKGNILERFSAQQFPDLHSELNLSSLELGDSALYFCASSGAGLGGDTQYFGPGTRLTVL.

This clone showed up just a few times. The chain's CDR3 is CAISELYEQYF. The CDR3 DNA reads TGTGCCATCAGTGAGCTATACGAGCAGTACTTC. The chain is built from TRBV10-3 and TRBJ2-7, with D uncertain. V lost 2 bases, J lost 4 bases, and 3 bases lay in between. The germline V gene has CDR1 ENHRY and CDR2 SYGVKD. This CDR3 has 11 residues.

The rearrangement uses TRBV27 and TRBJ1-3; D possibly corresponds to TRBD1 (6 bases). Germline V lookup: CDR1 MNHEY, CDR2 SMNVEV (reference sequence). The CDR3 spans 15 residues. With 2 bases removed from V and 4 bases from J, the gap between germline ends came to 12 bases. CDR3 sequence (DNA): TGTGCCAGCAGTTTAACGGGACATAGAGGAAACACCATATATTTT. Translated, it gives CASSLTGHRGNTIYF.